The rows below give T cell receptor beta chains drawn from one sample of a study of cytomegalovirus exposure and HLA in healthy donors. The data were produced by immunoSEQ multiplex PCR, yet TCRdb's version contains in-frame clones alone and is incomplete. This table holds over 70,000 clones, around 82% found once. Material for sequencing was PBMCs. Receptors were obtained from a man younger than 35 in good health and CMV-seronegative. The CDR3 runs from the conserved cysteine through the conserved F or W. A D gene is named only where the DNA matches it firmly. Not every row has a clone size; where given, it reads once, few, many or a size class.

j_call: TRBJ1-1; v_call: TRBV9; d_call: -; clone_size: -; cdr3_aa: CASSVGLITGSEAFF; cdr3_nt: TGTGCCAGCAGCGTAGGCTTAATTACAGGGTCTGAAGCTTTCTTT
j_call: TRBJ2-2; v_call: TRBV9; d_call: -; clone_size: -; cdr3_aa: CASSPGRRELFF; cdr3_nt: TGTGCCAGCAGCCCGGGAAGGAGGGAGCTGTTTTTT
j_call: TRBJ2-7; v_call: TRBV13; d_call: TRBD2; clone_size: -; cdr3_aa: CASSLETSGGDEQYF; cdr3_nt: TGTGCCAGCAGCTTAGAGACTAGCGGGGGTGACGAGCAGTACTTC
j_call: TRBJ2-4; v_call: TRBV5-4; d_call: TRBD1; clone_size: -; cdr3_aa: CASSPGTVLAKNIQYF; cdr3_nt: TGTGCCAGCAGCCCCGGGACAGTCTTAGCCAAAAACATTCAGTACTTC
j_call: TRBJ1-2; v_call: TRBV29-1; d_call: TRBD1; clone_size: -; cdr3_aa: CSVDVTGDGYTF; cdr3_nt: TGCAGCGTTGATGTGACAGGGGACGGCTACACCTTC
j_call: TRBJ1-2; v_call: TRBV25-1; d_call: TRBD1; clone_size: -; cdr3_aa: CASSPQGIGYTF; cdr3_nt: TGTGCCAGCAGTCCACAGGGGATAGGCTACACCTTC
j_call: TRBJ1-2; v_call: TRBV15; d_call: TRBD1; clone_size: -; cdr3_aa: CATSSGQGAYGYTF; cdr3_nt: TGTGCCACCAGCAGTGGACAGGGGGCCTATGGCTACACCTTC
j_call: TRBJ1-2; v_call: TRBV7-9; d_call: TRBD1; clone_size: -; cdr3_aa: CSSPQAGQGINYGYTF; cdr3_nt: TGTTCCAGCCCCCAAGCAGGACAGGGGATTAACTATGGCTACACCTTC
j_call: TRBJ1-1; v_call: TRBV10-3; d_call: TRBD1; clone_size: -; cdr3_aa: CAISGTGMNTEAFF; cdr3_nt: TGTGCCATCAGCGGGACAGGGATGAACACTGAAGCTTTCTTT
j_call: TRBJ1-4; v_call: TRBV7-9; d_call: -; clone_size: -; cdr3_aa: CSSSLRRGYEEKLFF; cdr3_nt: TGTTCCAGCAGCCTGCGCAGGGGATATGAAGAAAAACTGTTTTTT
j_call: TRBJ2-1; v_call: TRBV7-7; d_call: -; clone_size: once; cdr3_aa: CASSLRPGIAYEQFF; cdr3_nt: TGTGCCAGCAGCTTACGTCCAGGGATTGCGTATGAGCAGTTCTTC
j_call: TRBJ2-5; v_call: TRBV4-2; d_call: -; clone_size: -; cdr3_aa: CASSPGGTVSIQTQYF; cdr3_nt: TGTGCCAGCAGCCCCGGCGGGACTGTCTCTATTCAGACCCAGTACTTC
j_call: TRBJ2-7; v_call: TRBV6-1; d_call: -; clone_size: few; cdr3_aa: CASRPLGQLSYEQYF; cdr3_nt: TGTGCCAGCAGGCCTCTGGGACAACTATCCTACGAGCAGTACTTC
j_call: TRBJ1-4; v_call: TRBV18; d_call: -; clone_size: -; cdr3_aa: CASSVDGAHATNEKLFF; cdr3_nt: TGTGCCAGCTCTGTTGACGGAGCCCATGCAACTAATGAAAAACTGTTTTTT
j_call: TRBJ1-4; v_call: TRBV6-1; d_call: -; clone_size: -; cdr3_aa: CASLQGRGEKLFF; cdr3_nt: TGTGCCAGTTTACAGGGTCGAGGAGAAAAACTGTTTTTT
j_call: TRBJ1-1; v_call: TRBV19; d_call: -; clone_size: few; cdr3_aa: CASSTPRRANTEAFF; cdr3_nt: TGTGCCAGTAGTACCCCCCGCAGGGCGAACACTGAAGCTTTCTTT
j_call: TRBJ1-6; v_call: TRBV28; d_call: TRBD1; clone_size: -; cdr3_aa: CASSSNPGTGGSVLSPLHF; cdr3_nt: TGTGCCAGCAGTTCTAACCCCGGGACAGGCGGATCCGTACTATCACCCCTCCACTTT
j_call: TRBJ2-3; v_call: TRBV7-2; d_call: -; clone_size: -; cdr3_aa: CASSLRSGDPRGYF; cdr3_nt: TGTGCCAGCAGCTTACGGTCGGGCGATCCCCGGGGGTATTTT
j_call: TRBJ2-6; v_call: TRBV30; d_call: -; clone_size: -; cdr3_aa: CAWTPDWAGANVLTF; cdr3_nt: TGTGCCTGGACTCCAGATTGGGCAGGCGCGAACGTCCTGACTTTC
j_call: TRBJ1-2; v_call: TRBV30; d_call: -; clone_size: few; cdr3_aa: CAWSVIRVQGGVYGYTF; cdr3_nt: TGTGCCTGGAGTGTAATAAGGGTACAGGGAGGGGTATATGGCTACACCTTC
j_call: TRBJ2-7; v_call: TRBV18; d_call: TRBD1; clone_size: few; cdr3_aa: CASSPRDRVSYEQYF; cdr3_nt: TGTGCCAGCTCACCCCGGGACAGGGTCTCCTACGAGCAGTACTTC
j_call: TRBJ1-6; v_call: TRBV2; d_call: -; clone_size: -; cdr3_aa: CASNPAGYNSPLHF; cdr3_nt: TGTGCCAGCAACCCGGCAGGGTATAATTCACCCCTCCACTTT